The 10 T cell receptor beta chains below come from one sample, sequenced in a study of glioma-infiltrating T cells after dendritic cell vaccination. Generated by immunoSEQ multiplex PCR, the TCRdb table keeps only in-frame clones and is missing some. The sample consists of fewer than 85,000 clones, 81% of them appearing once. The sequencing here drew on blood, taken before dendritic cell vaccination. The receptors were sampled from a human donor with glioblastoma.

The V call is TRBV19, the J call TRBJ1-1; possibly TRBD1 for D (5 bases). CDR3 size: 14 residues. Trimming stripped 7 bases from V and 0 bases from J, with 12 bases between. Germline CDR1 reads LNHDA; CDR2 reads SQIVND (reference sequence). The CDR3 reads CASTEPGLNTEAFF. CDR3 in DNA: TGTGCCAGTACCGAGCCAGGGTTGAACACTGAAGCTTTCTTT.

The chain links TRBV25-1 to TRBJ2-3; no clear D gene. This CDR3 has 13 amino acids. The V and J ends lost 6 bases and 2 bases respectively, with 9 bases between them. Germline values: CDR1 MGHDK, CDR2 SYGVNS. The CDR3 region has the DNA TGTGCCAGCAGGAACAGAGTCACAGATACGCAGTATTTT. Its translation is CASRNRVTDTQYF. Variable domain in full (rest from reference TRBV25-1 and TRBJ2-3): EADIYQTPRYLVIGTGKKITLECSQTMGHDKMYWYQQDPGMELHLIHYSYGVNSTEKGDLSSESTVSRIRTEHFPLTLESARPSHTSQYLCASRNRVTDTQYFGPGTRLTVL.

This clone has just one count. The CDR3 loop is CASSLLRAGGELFF. The CDR3 nucleotides are TGTGCCAGCAGCTTGCTCCGGGCGGGCGGGGAGCTGTTTTTT. This sequence joins TRBV5-6 and TRBJ2-2; possible D gene TRBD2, 5 bases. The germline gives CDR1 SGHDT, CDR2 YYEEEE. V lost 1 base and J 7 bases, leaving 11 bases between the germline ends. This CDR3 is 14 amino acids long.

This chain joins TRBV7-3 and TRBJ2-3; D not certain. This CDR3 has 12 residues. CDR1 is SGHTA, CDR2 FQGTGA, per germline. Deletions cut 5 bases from V and 4 bases from J, with 7 bases between. The CDR3 reads CASSRSSDTQYF. The CDR3 nucleotides read TGTGCCAGCAGCCGCAGTTCAGATACGCAGTATTTT.

V is TRBV7-3 and J is TRBJ2-7; TRBD2 matches 9 bases. Germline V lookup: CDR1 SGHTA, CDR2 FQGTGA. J lost 5 bases, V lost 1 base, and 12 bases had no gene match. The CDR3 spans 17 residues. Here the CDR3 reads CASSLRAGGPEGNEQYF. As DNA, the CDR3 is TGTGCCAGCAGCTTAAGAGCGGGGGGCCCGGAGGGGAACGAGCAGTACTTC.

The gene calls are TRBV27 and TRBJ2-7; TRBD1 matches at 7 bases. The junction had 8 bases not matched to a gene; V was cut back by 8 bases and J by 4 bases. CDR3 length equals 13 residues. Germline assignment: CDR1 MNHEY and CDR2 SMNVEV (reference sequence). This CDR3 reads CASGAGTAYEQYF. The CDR3 nucleotides are TGTGCCAGCGGCGCCGGGACAGCTTACGAGCAGTACTTC.

CDR3 nucleotide sequence: TGTGCCAGCGGGGGGGTGGGGTATGGCTACACCTTC. This gives the protein CASGGVGYGYTF. This chain links TRBV25-1 with TRBJ1-2, with D perhaps matching TRBD1 (5 bases). From germline, CDR1 is MGHDK and CDR2 SYGVNS. The CDR3 runs to 12 residues. Trimming cost V 8 bases and J 5 bases, with 12 bases left between them.

V is TRBV4-2 and J is TRBJ1-6; D uncertain. The germline gives CDR1 LGHNA, CDR2 YNFKEQ. Between the trimmed V and J ends, which lost 0 bases and 12 bases, there was a span of 9 bases. The CDR3 consists of 13 residues. CDR3 DNA sequence: TGTGCCAGCAGCCAAGACAACGAGAAACCCCTCCACTTT. It specifies CASSQDNEKPLHF.

The chain combines TRBV6-6 with TRBJ2-7; TRBD1 is a possible D gene (5 bases). V lost 2 bases, J lost 6 bases, and 8 bases lay in between. CDR3 length equals 12 residues. Germline V CDR1 and CDR2: MNHNY, SVGAGI (reference sequence). Written as DNA, the CDR3 is TGTGCCAGCAGTTACCAACAGGCCGAGCAGTACTTC. Its protein is CASSYQQAEQYF.

V is TRBV5-6 and J is TRBJ1-5, with 7 bases lining up with TRBD1. V lost 4 bases and J lost 2; bases outside the gene matches: 3. CDR1 and CDR2 from the germline V gene are SGHDT and YYEEEE. The CDR3 consists of 14 residues. The CDR3 DNA sequence: TGTGCCAGCAGCCGACAGGGTGGCAATCAGCCCCAGCATTTT. Its protein product is CASSRQGGNQPQHF.